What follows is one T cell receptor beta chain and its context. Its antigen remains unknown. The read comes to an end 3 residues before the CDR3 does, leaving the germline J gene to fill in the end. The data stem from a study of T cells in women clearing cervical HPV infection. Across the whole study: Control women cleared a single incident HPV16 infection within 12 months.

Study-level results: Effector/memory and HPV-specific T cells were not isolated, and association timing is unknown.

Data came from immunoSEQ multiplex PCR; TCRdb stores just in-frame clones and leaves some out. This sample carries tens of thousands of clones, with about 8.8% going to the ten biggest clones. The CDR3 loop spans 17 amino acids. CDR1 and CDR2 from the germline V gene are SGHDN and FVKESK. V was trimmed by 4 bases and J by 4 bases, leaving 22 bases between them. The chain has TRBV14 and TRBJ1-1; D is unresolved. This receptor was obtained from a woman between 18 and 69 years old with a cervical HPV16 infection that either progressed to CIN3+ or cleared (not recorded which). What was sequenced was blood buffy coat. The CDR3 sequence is CASSLISTRRGRTEAFF. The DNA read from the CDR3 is TGTGCCAGCAGCCTCATATCTACACGGAGAGGGCGCACTGAA.